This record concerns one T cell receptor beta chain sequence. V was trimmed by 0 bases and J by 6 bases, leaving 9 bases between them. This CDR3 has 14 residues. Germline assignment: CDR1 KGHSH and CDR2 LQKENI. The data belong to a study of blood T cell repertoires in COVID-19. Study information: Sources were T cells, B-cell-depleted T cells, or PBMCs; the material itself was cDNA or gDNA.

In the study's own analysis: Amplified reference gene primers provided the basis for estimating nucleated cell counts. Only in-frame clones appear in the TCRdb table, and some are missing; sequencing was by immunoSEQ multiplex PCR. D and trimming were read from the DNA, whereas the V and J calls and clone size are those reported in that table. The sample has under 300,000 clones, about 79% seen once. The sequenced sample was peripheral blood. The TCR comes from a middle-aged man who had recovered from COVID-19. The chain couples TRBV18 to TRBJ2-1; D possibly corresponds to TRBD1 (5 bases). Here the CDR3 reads CASSPPYQGNEQFF. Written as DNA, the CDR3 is TGTGCCAGCTCACCACCGTACCAGGGCAATGAGCAGTTCTTC.